Sequencing of this T cell receptor beta chain was carried out in a study of cytomegalovirus exposure and HLA in healthy donors. Primers for the PCR totalled 60 Vbeta and 13 Jbeta. This table comes from immunoSEQ multiplex PCR, and its TCRdb copy is limited to in-frame clones, with some not included. The top ten hold 3.1% of the sample, which has fewer than 150,000 clones, around 75% seen once. The CDR3 is made up of 15 amino acids. Trimming removed 0 bases from V and 5 bases from J, with 10 bases in between. The germline gives CDR1 LGHNA, CDR2 YSLEER. This clone was counted between two and nine times. Its antigen is unknown. Study-wide results and limits: In a later analysis, V- and J-gene trimming of beta chains associated with a DCLRE1C missense variant, replicated independently. Most TCR sequences were uncommon, yet certain public TCRs appeared in many donors. There were about 160 TCR beta chains listed as cytomegalovirus-associated.

The TCR originated in a man in his forties or fifties in good health and CMV-seronegative. The sample taken for sequencing was PBMCs. The chain recombines TRBV4-3 with TRBJ1-4; possible D gene TRBD1, 6 bases. CDR3 DNA: TGCGCCAGCAGCCAAGATTGGGGGCCGAATGAAAAACTGTTTTTT. It yields the protein CASSQDWGPNEKLFF.